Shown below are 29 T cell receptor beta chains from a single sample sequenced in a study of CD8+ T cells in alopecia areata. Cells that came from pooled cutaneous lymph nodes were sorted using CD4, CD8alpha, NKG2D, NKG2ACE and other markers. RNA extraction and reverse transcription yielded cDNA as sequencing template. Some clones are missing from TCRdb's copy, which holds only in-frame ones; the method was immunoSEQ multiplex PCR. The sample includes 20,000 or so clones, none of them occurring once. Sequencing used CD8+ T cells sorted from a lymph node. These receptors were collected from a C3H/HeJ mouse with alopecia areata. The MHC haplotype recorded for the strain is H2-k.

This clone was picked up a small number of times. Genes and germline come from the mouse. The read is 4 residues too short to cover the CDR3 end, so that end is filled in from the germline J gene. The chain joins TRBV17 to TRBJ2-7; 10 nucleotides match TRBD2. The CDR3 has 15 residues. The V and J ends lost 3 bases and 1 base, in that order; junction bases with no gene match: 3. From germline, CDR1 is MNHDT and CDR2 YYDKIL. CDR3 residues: CASSSQLGGSYEQYF. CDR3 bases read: TGTGCTAGCAGTAGCCAACTGGGGGGGTCCTAT.

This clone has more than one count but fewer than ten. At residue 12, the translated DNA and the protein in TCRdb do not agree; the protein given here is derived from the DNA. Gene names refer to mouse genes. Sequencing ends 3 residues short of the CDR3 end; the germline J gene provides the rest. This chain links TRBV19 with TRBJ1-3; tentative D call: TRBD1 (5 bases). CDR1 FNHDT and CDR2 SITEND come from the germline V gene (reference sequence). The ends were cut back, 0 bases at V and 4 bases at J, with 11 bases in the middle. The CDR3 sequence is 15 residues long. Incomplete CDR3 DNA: TGTGCCAGCAGTATAGGCAGGGTGGAAGGAAATACG. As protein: CASSIGRVEGNT. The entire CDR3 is CASSIGRVEGNTLYF.

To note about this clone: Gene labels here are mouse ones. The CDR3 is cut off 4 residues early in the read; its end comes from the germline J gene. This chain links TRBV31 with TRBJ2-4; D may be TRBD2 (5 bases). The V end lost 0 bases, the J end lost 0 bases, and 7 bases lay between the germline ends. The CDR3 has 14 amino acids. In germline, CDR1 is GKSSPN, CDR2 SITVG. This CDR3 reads CAWSLWASQNTLYF. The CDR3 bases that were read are TGTGCCTGGAGTCTCTGGGCTAGTCAAAAC.

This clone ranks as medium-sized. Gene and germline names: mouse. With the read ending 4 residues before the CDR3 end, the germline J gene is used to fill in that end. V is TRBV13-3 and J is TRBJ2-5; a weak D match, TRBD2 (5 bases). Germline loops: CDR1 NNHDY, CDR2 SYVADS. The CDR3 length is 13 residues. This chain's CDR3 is CASSDGLGDTQYF. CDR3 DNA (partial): TGTGCCAGCAGTGATGGCCTGGGAGAC.

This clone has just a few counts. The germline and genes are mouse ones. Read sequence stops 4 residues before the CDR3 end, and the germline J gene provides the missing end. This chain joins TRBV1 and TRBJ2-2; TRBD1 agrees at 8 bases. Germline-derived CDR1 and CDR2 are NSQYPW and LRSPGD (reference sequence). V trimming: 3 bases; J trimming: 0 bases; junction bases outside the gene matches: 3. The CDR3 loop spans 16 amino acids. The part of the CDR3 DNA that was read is TGCACCTGCAGTGCCGGGACAGGAACAAACACCGGG. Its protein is CTCSAGTGTNTG. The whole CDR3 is CTCSAGTGTNTGQLYF.

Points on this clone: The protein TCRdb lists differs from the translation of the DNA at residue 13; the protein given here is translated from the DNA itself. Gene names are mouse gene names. The CDR3 protein is CAWSLGGQGSGNTLYF. The DNA read from the CDR3 is TGTGCCTGGAGTCTAGGGGGACAGGGGTCTGGAAATACG. The chain links TRBV31 to TRBJ1-3; 10 bases fit TRBD1. The read terminates 3 residues ahead of where the CDR3 ends, so the germline J gene completes it. The J segment lost 1 base and the V segment lost 0 bases, leaving 3 bases of the junction unmatched. Germline assignment: CDR1 GKSSPN and CDR2 SITVG. The CDR3 is made up of 16 amino acids.

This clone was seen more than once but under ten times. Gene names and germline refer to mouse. Incomplete CDR3 DNA: TGTGCCAGCAGTGAGGGGGGGCACACA. This gives the protein CASSEGGHT. The CDR3 in its entirety is CASSEGGHTEVFF. The V call is TRBV13-3, the J call TRBJ1-1; tentatively, D is TRBD1 (6 bases). The read ends 4 residues shy of where the CDR3 ends; the end is completed using the germline J gene. With 2 bases removed from V and 3 bases from J, the gap between germline ends came to 8 bases. CDR1 NNHDY and CDR2 SYVADS come from the germline V gene. There are 13 residues in the CDR3.

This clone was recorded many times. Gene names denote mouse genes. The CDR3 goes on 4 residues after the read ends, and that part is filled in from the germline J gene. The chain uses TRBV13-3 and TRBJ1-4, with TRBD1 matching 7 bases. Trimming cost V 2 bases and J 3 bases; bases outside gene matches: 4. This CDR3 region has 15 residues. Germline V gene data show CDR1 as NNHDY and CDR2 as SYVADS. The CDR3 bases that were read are TGTGCCAGCAGTGAGACAACAGGGGCCAACGAA. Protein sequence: CASSETTGANE. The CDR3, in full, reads CASSETTGANERLFF.

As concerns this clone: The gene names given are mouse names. CDR3 DNA (partial): TGTGCCAGCAGTATAACGGGACTGGTCTAT. The encoded protein is CASSITGLVY. The full CDR3 protein is CASSITGLVYEQYF. This sequence joins TRBV19 and TRBJ2-7; 8 bases are a match to TRBD2. The read halts 4 residues ahead of the CDR3 end, with the missing end drawn from the germline J gene. Germline CDR1 FNHDT, CDR2 SITEND (reference sequence). Trimming at V came to 1 base and at J to 3 bases, leaving 3 bases not matched to a gene. The CDR3 sequence is 14 residues long.

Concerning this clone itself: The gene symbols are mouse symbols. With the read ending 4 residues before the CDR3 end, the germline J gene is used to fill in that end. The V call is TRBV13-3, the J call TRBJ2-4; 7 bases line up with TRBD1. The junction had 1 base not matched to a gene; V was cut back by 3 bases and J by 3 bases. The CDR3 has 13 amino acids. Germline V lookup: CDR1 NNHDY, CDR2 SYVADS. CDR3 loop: CASSVGQQNTLYF. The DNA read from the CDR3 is TGTGCCAGCAGTGTGGGACAGCAAAAC.

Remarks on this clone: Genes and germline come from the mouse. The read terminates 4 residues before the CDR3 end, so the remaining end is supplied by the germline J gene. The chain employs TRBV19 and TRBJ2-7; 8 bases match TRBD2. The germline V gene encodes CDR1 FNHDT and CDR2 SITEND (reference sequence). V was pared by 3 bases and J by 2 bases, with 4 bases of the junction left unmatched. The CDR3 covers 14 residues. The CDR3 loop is CASSNGTGPYEQYF. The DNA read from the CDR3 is TGTGCCAGCAGTAACGGGACTGGCCCCTAT.

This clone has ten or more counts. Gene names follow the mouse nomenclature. CDR3 bases read: TGTGCTAGCAGTAGCTGGACTTCTTAT. Protein: CASSSWTSY. The complete CDR3 reads CASSSWTSYEQYF. This chain links TRBV17 with TRBJ2-7; tentative D call: TRBD2 (5 bases). The sequence runs out 4 residues before the end of the CDR3; the remainder is reconstructed from the germline J gene. Germline V gene lookup returns CDR1 MNHDT and CDR2 YYDKIL. The CDR3 runs 13 residues.

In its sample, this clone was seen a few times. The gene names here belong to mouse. CDR3 sequence reads: CASSWTYEQYF. The CDR3 DNA, read in part, is TGTGCAAGCAGCTGGACATAT. The chain combines TRBV16 with TRBJ2-7; a possible D gene is TRBD1 (5 bases). The read falls 4 residues short of the CDR3 end, and the missing part is taken from the germline J gene. Germline V gene lookup returns CDR1 SGHSA and CDR2 FRNQAP. The CDR3 is 11 residues long.

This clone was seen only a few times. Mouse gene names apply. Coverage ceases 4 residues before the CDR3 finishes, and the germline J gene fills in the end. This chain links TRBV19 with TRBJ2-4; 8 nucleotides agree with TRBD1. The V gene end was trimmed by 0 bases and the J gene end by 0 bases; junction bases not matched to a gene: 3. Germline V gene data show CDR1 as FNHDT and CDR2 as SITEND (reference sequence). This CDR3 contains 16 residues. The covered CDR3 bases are TGTGCCAGCAGTATAGGGACAGGGTTGAGTCAAAAC. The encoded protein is CASSIGTGLSQN. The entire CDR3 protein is CASSIGTGLSQNTLYF. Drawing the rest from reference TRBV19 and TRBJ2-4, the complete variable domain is GGIITQTPKFLIGQEGQKLTLKCQQNFNHDTMYWYRQDSGKGLRLIYYSITENDLQKGDLSEGYDASREKKSSFSLTVTSAQKNEMAVFLCASSIGTGLSQNTLYFGAGTRLSVL.

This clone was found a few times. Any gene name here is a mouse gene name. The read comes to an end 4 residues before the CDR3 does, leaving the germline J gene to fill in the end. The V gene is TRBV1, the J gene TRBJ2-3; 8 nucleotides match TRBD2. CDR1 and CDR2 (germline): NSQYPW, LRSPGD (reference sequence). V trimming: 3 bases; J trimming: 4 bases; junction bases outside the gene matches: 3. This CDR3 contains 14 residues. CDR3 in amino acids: CTCSAPGGSETLYF. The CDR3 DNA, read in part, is TGCACCTGCAGTGCCCCTGGGGGGTCAGAA.

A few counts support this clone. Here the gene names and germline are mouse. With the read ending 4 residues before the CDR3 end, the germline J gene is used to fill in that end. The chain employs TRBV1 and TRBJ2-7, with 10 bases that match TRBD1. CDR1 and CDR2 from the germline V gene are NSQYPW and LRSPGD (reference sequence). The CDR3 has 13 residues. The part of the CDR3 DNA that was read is TGCACCTGCAGTGTGGACAGGGGGTAT. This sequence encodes CTCSVDRGY. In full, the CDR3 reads CTCSVDRGYEQYF.

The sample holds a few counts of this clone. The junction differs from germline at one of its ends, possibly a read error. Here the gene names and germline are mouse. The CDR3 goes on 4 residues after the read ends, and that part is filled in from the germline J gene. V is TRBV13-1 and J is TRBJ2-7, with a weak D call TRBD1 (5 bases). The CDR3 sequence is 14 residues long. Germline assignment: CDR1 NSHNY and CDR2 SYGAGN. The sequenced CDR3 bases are TGTGCCAGCGGTGATAGGGCAGGGTCTTAT. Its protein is CASGDRAGSY. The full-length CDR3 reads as CASGDRAGSYEQYF.

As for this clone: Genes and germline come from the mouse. CDR3 DNA (partial): TGTGCCAGCGGTGACAGGGTGGAC. The encoded protein is CASGDRVD. The complete CDR3 protein is CASGDRVDTQYF. The V and J genes are TRBV13-2 and TRBJ2-5; possibly TRBD1 for D (5 bases). The read stops 4 residues short of the end of the CDR3; the missing end is completed from the germline J gene. Per germline, CDR1 NNHNN and CDR2 SYGAGS (reference sequence). CDR3 size: 12 residues.

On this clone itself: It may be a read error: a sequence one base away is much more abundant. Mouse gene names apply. Partial CDR3 DNA: TGTGCCAGCAGCCGGGACAGGGGTGCAGAA. Amino acid sequence: CASSRDRGAE. The full CDR3 sequence reads CASSRDRGAETLYF. The V and J genes are TRBV14 and TRBJ2-3, with 9 bases that match TRBD1. The read falls 4 residues short of the CDR3 end, and the missing part is taken from the germline J gene. J gave up 1 base and V 5 bases, and 2 bases lay outside the gene matches. This CDR3 has 14 residues. Germline V gene lookup returns CDR1 SGHDT and CDR2 FRDEAV.

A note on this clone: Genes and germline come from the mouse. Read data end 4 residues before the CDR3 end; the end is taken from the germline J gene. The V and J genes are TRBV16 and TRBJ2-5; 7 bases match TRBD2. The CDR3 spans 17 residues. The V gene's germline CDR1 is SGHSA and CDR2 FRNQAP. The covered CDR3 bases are TGTGCAAGCAGCTTAGATTATGGGGGGACGGAGGGAGAC. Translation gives CASSLDYGGTEGD. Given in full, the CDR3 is CASSLDYGGTEGDTQYF.

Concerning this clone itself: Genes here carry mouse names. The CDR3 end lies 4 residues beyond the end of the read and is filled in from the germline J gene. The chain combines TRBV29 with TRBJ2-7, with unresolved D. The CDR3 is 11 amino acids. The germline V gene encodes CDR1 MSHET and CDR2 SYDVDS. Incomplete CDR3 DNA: TGTGCTAGCAGATTCAAAAAT. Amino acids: CASRFKN. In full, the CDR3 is CASRFKNEQYF.

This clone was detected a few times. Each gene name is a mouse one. The CDR3: CASSDEAGGNTGQLYF. The sequenced CDR3 bases are TGTGCCAGCAGTGATGAGGCAGGGGGCAACACCGGG. The chain combines TRBV13-3 with TRBJ2-2, with 8 bases aligning to TRBD1. The CDR3 goes on 4 residues after the read ends, and that part is filled in from the germline J gene. V lost 0 bases, J lost 2 bases, and 3 bases stayed unmatched. Germline V lookup: CDR1 NNHDY, CDR2 SYVADS. This CDR3 is 16 amino acids long.

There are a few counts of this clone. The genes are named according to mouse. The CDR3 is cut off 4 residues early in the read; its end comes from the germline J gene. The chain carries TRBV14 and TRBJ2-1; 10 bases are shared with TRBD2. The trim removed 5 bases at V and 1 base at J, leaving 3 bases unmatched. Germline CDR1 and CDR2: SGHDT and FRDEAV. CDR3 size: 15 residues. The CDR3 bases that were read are TGTGCCAGCAGGCGGGACTGGGGCAACTATGCT. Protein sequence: CASRRDWGNYA. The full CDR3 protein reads CASRRDWGNYAEQFF.

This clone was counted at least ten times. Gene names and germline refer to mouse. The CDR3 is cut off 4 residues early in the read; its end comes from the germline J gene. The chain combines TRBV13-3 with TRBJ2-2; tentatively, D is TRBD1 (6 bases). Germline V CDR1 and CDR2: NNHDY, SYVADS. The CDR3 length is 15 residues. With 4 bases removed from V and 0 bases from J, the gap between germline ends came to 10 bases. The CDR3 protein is CASSPGTTNTGQLYF. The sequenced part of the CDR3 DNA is TGTGCCAGCAGTCCTGGGACAACAAACACCGGG. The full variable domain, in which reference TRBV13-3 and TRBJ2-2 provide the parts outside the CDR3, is EAAVTQSPRSKVAVTGGKVTLSCHQTNNHDYMYWYRQDTGHGLRLIHYSYVADSTEKGDIPDGYKASRPSQENFSLILELASLSQTAVYFCASSPGTTNTGQLYFGEGSKLTVL.

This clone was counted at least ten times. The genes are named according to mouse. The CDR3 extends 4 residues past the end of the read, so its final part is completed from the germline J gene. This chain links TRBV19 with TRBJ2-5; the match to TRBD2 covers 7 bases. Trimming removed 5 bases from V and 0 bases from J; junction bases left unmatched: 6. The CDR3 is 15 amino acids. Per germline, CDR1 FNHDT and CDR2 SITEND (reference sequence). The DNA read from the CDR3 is TGTGCCAGCAGCCGTGACTGGGTTAACCAAGAC. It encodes CASSRDWVNQD. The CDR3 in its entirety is CASSRDWVNQDTQYF. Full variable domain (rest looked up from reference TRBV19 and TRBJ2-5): GGIITQTPKFLIGQEGQKLTLKCQQNFNHDTMYWYRQDSGKGLRLIYYSITENDLQKGDLSEGYDASREKKSSFSLTVTSAQKNEMAVFLCASSRDWVNQDTQYFGPGTRLLVL.

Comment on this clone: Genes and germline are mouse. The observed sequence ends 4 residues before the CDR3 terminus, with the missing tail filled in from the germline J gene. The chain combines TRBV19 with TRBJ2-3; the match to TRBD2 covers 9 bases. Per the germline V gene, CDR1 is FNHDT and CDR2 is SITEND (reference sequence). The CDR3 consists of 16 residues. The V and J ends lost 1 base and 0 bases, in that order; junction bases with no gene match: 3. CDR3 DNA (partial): TGTGCCAGCAGTATACTGGGGGGGTCTAGTGCAGAA. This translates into CASSILGGSSAE. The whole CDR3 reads CASSILGGSSAETLYF.

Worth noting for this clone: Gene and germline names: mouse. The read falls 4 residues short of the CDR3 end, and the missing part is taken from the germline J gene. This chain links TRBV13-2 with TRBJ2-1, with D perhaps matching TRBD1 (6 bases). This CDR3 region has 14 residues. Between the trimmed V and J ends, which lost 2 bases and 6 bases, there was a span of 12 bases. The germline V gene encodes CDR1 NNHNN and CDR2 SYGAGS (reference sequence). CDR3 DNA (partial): TGTGCCAGCGGTGAACCCGGGACATTTGCT. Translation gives CASGEPGTFA. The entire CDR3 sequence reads CASGEPGTFAEQFF.

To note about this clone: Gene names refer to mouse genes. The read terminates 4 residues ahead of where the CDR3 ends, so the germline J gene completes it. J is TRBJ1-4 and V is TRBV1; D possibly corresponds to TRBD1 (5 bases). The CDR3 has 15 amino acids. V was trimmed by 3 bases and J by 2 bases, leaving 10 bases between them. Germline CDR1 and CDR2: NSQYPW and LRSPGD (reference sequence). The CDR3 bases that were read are TGCACCTGCAGTGCTCGACAGTCCTCCAACGAA. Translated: CTCSARQSSNE. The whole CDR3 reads CTCSARQSSNERLFF.

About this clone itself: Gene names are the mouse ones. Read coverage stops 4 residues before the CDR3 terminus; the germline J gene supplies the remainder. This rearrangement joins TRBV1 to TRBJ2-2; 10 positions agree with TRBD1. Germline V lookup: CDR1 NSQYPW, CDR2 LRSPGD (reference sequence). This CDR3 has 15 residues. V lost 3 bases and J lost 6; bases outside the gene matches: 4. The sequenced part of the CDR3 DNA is TGCACCTGCAGTGCTCGGGACAGGGGTTCCGGG. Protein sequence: CTCSARDRGSG. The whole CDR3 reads CTCSARDRGSGQLYF.